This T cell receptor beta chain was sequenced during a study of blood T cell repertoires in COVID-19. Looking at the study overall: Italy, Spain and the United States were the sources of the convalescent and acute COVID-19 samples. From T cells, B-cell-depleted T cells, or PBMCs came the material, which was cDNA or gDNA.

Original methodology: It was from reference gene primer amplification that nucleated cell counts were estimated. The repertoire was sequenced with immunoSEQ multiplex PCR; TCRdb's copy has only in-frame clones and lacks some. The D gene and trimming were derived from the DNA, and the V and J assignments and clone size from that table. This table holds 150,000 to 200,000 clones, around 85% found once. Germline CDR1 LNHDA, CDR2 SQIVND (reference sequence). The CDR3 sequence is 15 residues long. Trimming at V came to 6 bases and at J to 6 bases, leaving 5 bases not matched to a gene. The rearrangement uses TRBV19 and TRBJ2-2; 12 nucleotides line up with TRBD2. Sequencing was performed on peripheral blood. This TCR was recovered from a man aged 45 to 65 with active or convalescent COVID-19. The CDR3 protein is CASRPTSGGPGELFF. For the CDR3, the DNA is TGTGCCAGTAGACCCACTAGCGGGGGGCCCGGGGAGCTGTTTTTT.